The next 26 T cell receptor beta chains were all read from a single sample in a study of T cell responses to AZD1222 COVID-19 vaccine. Some clones are missing from TCRdb's copy, which holds only in-frame ones; the method was immunoSEQ multiplex PCR. The data contain 100,000 to 130,000 clones, about 90% of them seen just once; the ten biggest clones take up 6% to 7%. The material was peripheral blood, obtained on day 0 of AZD1222 vaccination. The receptors originated from an adult in good health.

The chain combines TRBV5-4 with TRBJ1-2; 8 bases agree with TRBD1. Germline lookup yields CDR1 SGHNT and CDR2 YYREEE (reference sequence). The CDR3 contains 15 residues. The trim removed 4 bases at V and 2 bases at J, leaving 7 bases unmatched. CDR3 nucleotide sequence: TGTGCCAGCAGCCCGGGCGCAGGGGGCAACTATGGCTACACCTTC. This gives the protein CASSPGAGGNYGYTF.

The V call is TRBV4-1, the J call TRBJ2-3; weak D call: TRBD2 (5 bases). The length of the CDR3 is 15 residues. The germline V and J ends were trimmed by 4 bases and 0 bases, with 11 bases remaining between them. Germline V gene lookup returns CDR1 MGHRA and CDR2 YSYEKL. The CDR3 coding sequence is TGCGCCAGCAGCCTCCCCGGCGGGAGCACAGATACGCAGTATTTT. It specifies CASSLPGGSTDTQYF.

This clone has more than one count but fewer than ten. The rearrangement links TRBV4-3 to TRBJ2-3, with 14 bases matching TRBD2. The germline V gene encodes CDR1 LGHNA and CDR2 YSLEER. This CDR3 has 18 residues. V dropped 4 bases and J dropped 1; count of bases not matched to a gene: 7. CDR3 region: CASSRGTSGSSGTDTQYF. In DNA, the CDR3 is TGCGCCAGCAGCCGAGGGACTAGCGGGAGTTCTGGCACAGATACGCAGTATTTT.

This clone is judged large. This sequence joins TRBV27 and TRBJ2-1; the D is unclear. Germline CDR1 and CDR2: MNHEY and SMNVEV (reference sequence). This CDR3 spans 11 amino acids. Trimming shortened V by 5 bases and J by 4 bases, and 3 bases separated the two germline ends. DNA for the CDR3: TGTGCCAGCAGTACTTACAATGAGCAGTTCTTC. This sequence encodes CASSTYNEQFF.

This clone is a singleton in its sample. The chain employs TRBV4-2 and TRBJ1-5, with D uncertain. Germline V gives CDR1 LGHNA, CDR2 YNFKEQ. V dropped 0 bases and J dropped 3 bases, with 6 bases sitting between them. The CDR3 contains 14 residues. This chain's CDR3 is CASSQERDNQPQHF. The CDR3, as DNA: TGTGCCAGCAGCCAAGAGCGCGACAATCAGCCCCAGCATTTT.

The rearrangement joins TRBV7-2 to TRBJ2-7; 9 nucleotides agree with TRBD1. V lost 2 bases, J lost 7 bases, and 3 bases stayed unmatched. The CDR3 consists of 13 residues. In germline, CDR1 is SGHTA, CDR2 FQGNSA. The CDR3 is CASSLTGGEEQYF. CDR3 bases: TGTGCCAGCAGCTTAACAGGGGGCGAAGAGCAGTACTTC.

This clone was seen only once. The chain has TRBV19 and TRBJ2-1, with TRBD2 matching over 16 bases. In germline, CDR1 is LNHDA, CDR2 SQIVND (reference sequence). The CDR3 is 13 residues long. This CDR3 is CTPGLAGGGGQFF. The CDR3 region has the DNA TGTACACCGGGACTAGCGGGAGGGGGAGGGCAGTTCTTC.

The rearrangement joins TRBV28 to TRBJ1-4, with D maybe TRBD1 (6 bases). Trimming removed 6 bases at V and 3 bases at J, with 17 bases between. Germline values: CDR1 MDHEN, CDR2 SYDVKM. This CDR3 comprises 16 residues. CDR3 sequence reads: CASSTTGRGSNEKLFF. Here the CDR3 DNA reads TGTGCCAGCAGCACCACAGGGCGGGGGTCTAATGAAAAACTGTTTTTT.

V and J are TRBV2 and TRBJ2-7; the D is unclear. CDR3 length equals 15 residues. V lost 1 base and J lost 3, with 13 bases in between. In germline, CDR1 is SNHLY, CDR2 FYNNEI. The CDR3: CASSEVGMKGYEQYF. CDR3 coding DNA: TGTGCCAGCAGTGAAGTTGGGATGAAGGGCTACGAGCAGTACTTC.

The chain uses TRBV9 and TRBJ1-1; TRBD1 matches 8 bases. Germline CDR1 is SGDLS and CDR2 is YYNGEE. J was trimmed by 4 bases and V by 2 bases; bases with no gene match: 7. There are 15 residues in the CDR3. CDR3 sequence (DNA): TGTGCCAGCAGCGTGACCGGACAGGGTCCCACTGAAGCTTTCTTT. Protein sequence: CASSVTGQGPTEAFF.

V and J are TRBV2 and TRBJ1-3; no reliable D call. Germline V gene data show CDR1 as SNHLY and CDR2 as FYNNEI. V was pared by 3 bases and J by 0 bases, with 6 bases between. The CDR3 runs to 14 residues. In DNA, the CDR3 is TGTGCCAGCAGTGATGGGTACTCTGGAAACACCATATATTTT. It encodes CASSDGYSGNTIYF.

The V and J genes are TRBV6-5 and TRBJ1-1; maybe TRBD1 (5 bases). V was pared by 8 bases and J by 0 bases, with 7 bases between. Looked up from germline, CDR1 is MNHEY and CDR2 is SVGAGI. CDR3 length: 12 residues. CDR3 DNA sequence: TGTGCCAGCCACAGGTTGAACACTGAAGCTTTCTTT. Residues: CASHRLNTEAFF.

CDR3 region: CASSWDRTNSPLHF. The CDR3 coding sequence is TGTGCCAGCAGCTGGGACAGGACTAATTCACCCCTCCACTTT. This chain joins TRBV5-4 and TRBJ1-6; 8 positions match TRBD1. Germline V gives CDR1 SGHNT, CDR2 YYREEE (reference sequence). The CDR3 sequence is 14 residues long. J lost 6 bases, V lost 3 bases, and 2 bases had no gene match. The full variable domain, its missing parts supplied by reference TRBV5-4 and TRBJ1-6, is ETGVTQSPTHLIKTRGQQVTLRCSSQSGHNTVSWYQQALGQGPQFIFQYYREEENGRGNFPPRFSGLQFPNYSSELNVNALELDDSALYLCASSWDRTNSPLHFGNGTRLTVT.

The gene calls are TRBV15 and TRBJ2-7, with TRBD2 as a possible D gene (6 bases). The CDR3 loop spans 17 amino acids. With 1 base removed from V and 5 bases from J, the gap between germline ends came to 21 bases. Per the germline V gene, CDR1 is LNHNV and CDR2 is YYDKDF (reference sequence). CDR3 region: CATSRGGRGSLRHEQYF. The CDR3 DNA follows: TGTGCCACCAGCAGAGGTGGACGGGGGTCCCTTCGGCACGAGCAGTACTTC.

In this sample, this clone turned up once. The gene calls are TRBV23-1 and TRBJ2-7; D is unresolved. TRBV23-1 is flagged as an ORF with uncertain function. CDR3 length equals 13 residues. V was clipped by 8 bases and J by 2 bases, with 13 bases between them. CDR3 sequence (DNA): TGCGCCAGCCGAGGTTGGACGGCCTACGAGCAGTACTTC. Amino acid sequence: CASRGWTAYEQYF.

This clone is a singleton in its sample. J is TRBJ2-5 and V is TRBV11-2; D is unclear. Germline loops: CDR1 SGHAT, CDR2 FQNNGV. Between the trimmed V and J ends, which lost 1 base and 3 bases, there was a span of 3 bases. CDR3 length: 12 residues. The CDR3: CASSLVEETQYF. DNA of the CDR3: TGTGCCAGCAGCTTAGTTGAAGAGACCCAGTACTTC.

The V and J genes are TRBV11-2 and TRBJ2-2, with D possibly TRBD2 on 6 matching bases. The germline V gene has CDR1 SGHAT and CDR2 FQNNGV. Trimming left V 4 bases short and J 3 bases short, with 12 bases between. CDR3 length: 15 residues. The CDR3 coding sequence is TGTGCCAGCAGCTCCTCTCCGGGGGACACCGGGGAGCTGTTTTTT. It translates to CASSSSPGDTGELFF.

The rearrangement joins TRBV6-2 or TRBV6-3 to TRBJ1-2; TRBD1 agrees at 9 bases. The CDR3 loop spans 12 amino acids. Germline trimming cut 6 bases from V and 6 bases from J; bases unmatched to any gene: 2. Looked up from germline, CDR1 is MNHEY and CDR2 is SVGEGT. The CDR3 sequence is CASSWTGDGYTF. DNA of the CDR3: TGTGCCAGCAGCTGGACAGGGGATGGCTACACCTTC.

This clone has only one observation. The chain recombines TRBV27 with TRBJ1-2; 9 nucleotides agree with TRBD1. Losses at the gene ends were 5 bases for V and 8 bases for J; bases not matched to a gene: 21. CDR3 size: 18 residues. Germline V gene lookup returns CDR1 MNHEY and CDR2 SMNVEV (reference sequence). In DNA, the CDR3 is TGTGCCAGCAGTCCACCCTCGCCTCCGGGACAGGGATTTTTGGGCTACACCTTC. It codes for CASSPPSPPGQGFLGYTF.

The chain is built from TRBV11-2 and TRBJ1-2; 9 nucleotides agree with TRBD1. V lost 8 bases to trimming and J lost 2 bases; unmatched junction nucleotides: 3. This CDR3 has 13 amino acids. Germline V gene lookup returns CDR1 SGHAT and CDR2 FQNNGV. The CDR3 loop reads CASRDRANYGYTF. As DNA, the CDR3 is TGTGCCAGCCGGGACAGGGCCAACTATGGCTACACCTTC.

This clone came up once. The rearrangement joins TRBV2 to TRBJ1-4; no firm D call. The CDR3 runs 13 residues. Germline-derived CDR1 and CDR2 are SNHLY and FYNNEI. V lost 8 bases and J 3 bases, leaving 10 bases between the germline ends. The CDR3 bases are TGTGCCAGCGGTTCAGGCCCTAATGAAAAACTGTTTTTT. Residues: CASGSGPNEKLFF.

This clone was seen only a few times. The chain combines TRBV18 with TRBJ1-3, with a weak D call TRBD1 (5 bases). V was pared by 3 bases and J by 0 bases, with 12 bases between. Per germline, CDR1 KGHSH and CDR2 LQKENI. This CDR3 spans 16 amino acids. This chain's CDR3 is CASSPWGSTSGNTIYF. The CDR3 coding sequence is TGTGCCAGCTCACCTTGGGGCAGCACCTCTGGAAACACCATATATTTT.

The chain uses TRBV27 and TRBJ2-7, with a possible D match to TRBD1 (7 bases). V was pared by 5 bases and J by 9 bases, with 26 bases between. CDR1 and CDR2 from the germline V gene are MNHEY and SMNVEV (reference sequence). The CDR3 has 16 amino acids. CDR3: CASSPYSPGGLGGQYF. The CDR3 coding sequence is TGTGCCAGCAGTCCCTATTCCCCAGGGGGGCTTGGCGGGCAGTACTTC.

The CDR3 sequence is CASRFGHRDNQPQHF. In DNA, the CDR3 is TGTGCCAGTAGATTTGGACACCGGGATAATCAGCCCCAGCATTTT. V gene TRBV19 combines with J gene TRBJ1-5, with D maybe TRBD1 (5 bases). The CDR3 sequence is 15 residues long. With 6 bases removed from V and 4 bases from J, the gap between germline ends came to 16 bases. CDR1 and CDR2 (germline): LNHDA, SQIVND (reference sequence).

The gene calls are TRBV18 and TRBJ2-7, with 10 bases matching TRBD1. The CDR3 sequence is 15 residues long. Trimming removed 5 bases from V and 3 bases from J; junction bases left unmatched: 7. Germline-derived CDR1 and CDR2 are KGHSH and LQKENI. CDR3 nucleotides: TGTGCCAGCTCAAGGACAGGGGGGACCCTCTACGAGCAGTACTTC. This sequence encodes CASSRTGGTLYEQYF.

The gene calls are TRBV5-1 and TRBJ2-2; D may match TRBD1 or TRBD2 (5 bases each). Deletions cut 3 bases from V and 2 bases from J, with 11 bases between. This CDR3 has 15 residues. The germline CDR1 and CDR2 sequences are SGHRS and YFSETQ. Here the CDR3 reads CASSWTGLNTGELFF. The CDR3 DNA follows: TGCGCCAGCAGCTGGACGGGGCTAAACACCGGGGAGCTGTTTTTT.